This T cell receptor (beta chain) came from a study of shared T cell receptors in the human thymus. Some clones are missing from TCRdb's copy, which holds only in-frame ones; the method was immunoSEQ multiplex PCR. This sample has 540,000 or so clones; 75% to 85% occur once, and the top ten carry around 0.013%. The germline V gene encodes CDR1 MDHEN and CDR2 SYDVKM. After removal of 6 bases from V and 1 base from J, the junction contained 16 bases not matched to a gene. The CDR3 has 18 amino acids. Another study also made use of these data, one on human thymus T cells. That paper adds: Thymic and blood repertoires appeared to show biased V and J gene usage. Related research described thymic repertoires that were highly overlapping among unrelated individuals.

Material for sequencing was thymocytes. This sequence originates from a boy in the first two years of life with a congenital heart defect. V usage is TRBV28 and J usage is TRBJ2-3; 7 nucleotides agree with TRBD1. This CDR3 reads CASRFGQATGDGTDTQYF. Written as DNA, the CDR3 is TGTGCCAGCAGATTCGGACAGGCGACTGGTGACGGCACAGATACGCAGTATTTT.